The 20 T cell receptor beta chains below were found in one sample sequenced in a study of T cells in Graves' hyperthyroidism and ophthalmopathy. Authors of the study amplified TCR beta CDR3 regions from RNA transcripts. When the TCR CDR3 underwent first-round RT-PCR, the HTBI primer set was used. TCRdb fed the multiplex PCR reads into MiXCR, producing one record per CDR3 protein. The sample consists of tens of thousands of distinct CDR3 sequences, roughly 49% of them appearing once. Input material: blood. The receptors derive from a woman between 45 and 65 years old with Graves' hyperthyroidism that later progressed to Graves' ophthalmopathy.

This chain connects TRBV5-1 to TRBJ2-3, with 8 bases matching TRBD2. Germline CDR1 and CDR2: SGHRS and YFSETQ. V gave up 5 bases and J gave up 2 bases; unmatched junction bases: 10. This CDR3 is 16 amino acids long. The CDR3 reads CASRIGLAGPTDTQYF. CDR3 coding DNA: TGCGCCAGCAGAATTGGACTAGCAGGCCCCACAGATACGCAGTATTTT.

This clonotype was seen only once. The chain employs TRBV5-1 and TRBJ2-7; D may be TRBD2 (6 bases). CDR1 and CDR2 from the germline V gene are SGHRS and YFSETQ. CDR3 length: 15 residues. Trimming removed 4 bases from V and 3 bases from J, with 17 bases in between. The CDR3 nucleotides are TGCGCCAGCAGCGTAACTCCCCCCGGGGGCTACGAGCAGTACTTC. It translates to CASSVTPPGGYEQYF.

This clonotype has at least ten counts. CDR3: CASSQGAGDTQYF. The CDR3 nucleotides read TGTGCCAGCAGCCAAGGGGCGGGGGATACGCAGTATTTT. The gene calls are TRBV4-2 and TRBJ2-3; a weak D match, TRBD2 (6 bases). Germline V gives CDR1 LGHNA, CDR2 YNFKEQ. This CDR3 contains 13 residues. Trimming cost V 1 base and J 6 bases, with 8 bases left between them.

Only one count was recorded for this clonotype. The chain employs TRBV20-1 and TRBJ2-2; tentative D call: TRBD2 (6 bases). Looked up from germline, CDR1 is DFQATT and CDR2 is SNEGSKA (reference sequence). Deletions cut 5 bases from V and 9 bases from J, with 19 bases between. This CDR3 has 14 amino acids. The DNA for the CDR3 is TGCAGTGCTCCGGGGGTTTTGGGAGGCCGGGAGCTGTTTTTT. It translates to CSAPGVLGGRELFF.

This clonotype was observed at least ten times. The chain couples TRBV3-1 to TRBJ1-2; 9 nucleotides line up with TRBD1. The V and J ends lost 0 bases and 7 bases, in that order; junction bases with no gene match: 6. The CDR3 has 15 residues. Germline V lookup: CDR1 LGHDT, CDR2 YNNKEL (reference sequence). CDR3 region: CASSQEVQGAGGYTF. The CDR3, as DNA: TGTGCCAGCAGCCAAGAAGTACAGGGGGCTGGTGGCTACACCTTC.

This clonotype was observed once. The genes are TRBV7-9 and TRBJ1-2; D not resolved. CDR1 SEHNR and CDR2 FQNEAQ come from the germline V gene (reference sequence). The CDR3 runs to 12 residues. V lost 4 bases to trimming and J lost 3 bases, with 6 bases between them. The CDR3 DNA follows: TGTGCCAGCAGCTCGGGCGACTATGGCTACACCTTC. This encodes CASSSGDYGYTF.

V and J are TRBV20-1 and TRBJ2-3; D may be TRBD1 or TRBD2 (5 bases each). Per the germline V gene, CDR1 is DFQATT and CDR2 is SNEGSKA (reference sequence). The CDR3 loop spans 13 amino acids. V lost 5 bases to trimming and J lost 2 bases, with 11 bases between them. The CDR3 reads CSASGTTTDTQYF. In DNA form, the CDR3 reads TGCAGTGCTTCCGGGACCACCACAGATACGCAGTATTTT.

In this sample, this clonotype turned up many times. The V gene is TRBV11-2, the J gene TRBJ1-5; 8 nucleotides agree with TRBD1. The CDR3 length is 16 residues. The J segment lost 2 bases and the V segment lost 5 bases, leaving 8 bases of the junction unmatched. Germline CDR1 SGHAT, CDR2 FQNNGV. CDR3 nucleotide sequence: TGTGCCAGCAGCCAGAATCCGGGACAGGGCAATCAGCCCCAGCATTTT. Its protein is CASSQNPGQGNQPQHF.

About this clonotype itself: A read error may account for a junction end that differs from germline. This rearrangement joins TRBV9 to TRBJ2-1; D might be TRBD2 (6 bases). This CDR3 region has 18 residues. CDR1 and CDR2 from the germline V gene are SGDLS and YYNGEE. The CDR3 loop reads CASSAGLFAGSSYNEQFF. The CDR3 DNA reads TGCGCCAGCAGCGCAGGGCTATTTGCGGGGAGCTCCTACAATGAGCAGTTCTTC.

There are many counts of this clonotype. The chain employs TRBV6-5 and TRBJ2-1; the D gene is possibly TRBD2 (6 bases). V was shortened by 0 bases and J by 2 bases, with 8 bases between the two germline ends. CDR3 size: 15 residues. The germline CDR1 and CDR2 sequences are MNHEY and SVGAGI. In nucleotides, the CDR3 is TGTGCCAGCAGTTACTCTAGCGGAGCCTACAATGAGCAGTTCTTC. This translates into CASSYSSGAYNEQFF.

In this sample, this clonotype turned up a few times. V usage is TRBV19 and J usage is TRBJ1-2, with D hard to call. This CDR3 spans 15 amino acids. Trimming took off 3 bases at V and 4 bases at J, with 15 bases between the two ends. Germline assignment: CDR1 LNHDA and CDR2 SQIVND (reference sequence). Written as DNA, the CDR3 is TGTGCCAGTAGTATCCCAGGCCAACCGGTCTATGGCTACACCTTC. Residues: CASSIPGQPVYGYTF.

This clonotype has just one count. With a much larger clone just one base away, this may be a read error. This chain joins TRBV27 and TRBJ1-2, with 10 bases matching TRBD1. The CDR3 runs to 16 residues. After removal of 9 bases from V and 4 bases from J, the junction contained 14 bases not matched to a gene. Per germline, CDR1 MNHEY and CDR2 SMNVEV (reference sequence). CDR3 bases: TGTGCCAGGAGTCCCCGGGGGACAGGGGAACTCTATGGCTACACCTTC. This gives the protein CARSPRGTGELYGYTF.

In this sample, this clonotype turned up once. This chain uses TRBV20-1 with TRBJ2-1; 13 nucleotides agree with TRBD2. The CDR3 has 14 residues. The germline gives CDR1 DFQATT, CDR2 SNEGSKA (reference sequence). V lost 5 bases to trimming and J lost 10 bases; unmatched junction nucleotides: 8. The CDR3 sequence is CSAPGTSGTREQFF. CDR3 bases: TGCAGTGCTCCCGGGACTAGCGGGACCCGGGAGCAGTTCTTC.

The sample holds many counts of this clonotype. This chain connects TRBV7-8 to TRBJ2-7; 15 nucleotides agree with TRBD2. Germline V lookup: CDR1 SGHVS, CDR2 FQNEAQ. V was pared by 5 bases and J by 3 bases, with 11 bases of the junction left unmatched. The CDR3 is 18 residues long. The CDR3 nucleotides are TGTGCCAGCAGCCTAGGGACTAGCGGGAGGACGATATTCTACGAGCAGTACTTC. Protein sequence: CASSLGTSGRTIFYEQYF.

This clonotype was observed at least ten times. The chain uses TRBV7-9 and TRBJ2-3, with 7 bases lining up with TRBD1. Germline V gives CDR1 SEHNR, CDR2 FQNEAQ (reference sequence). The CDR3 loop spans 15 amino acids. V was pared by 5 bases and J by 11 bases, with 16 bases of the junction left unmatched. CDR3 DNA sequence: TGTGCCAGCAGCCCCCTTCAGGGGGTCATTACGCAGCAGTATTTT. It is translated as CASSPLQGVITQQYF.

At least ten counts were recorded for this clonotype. The DNA for the CDR3 is TGTGCCAGCAGCCGGGTAGCGGGAGTCAGTGAGCAGTTCTTC. This gives the protein CASSRVAGVSEQFF. The gene calls are TRBV7-9 and TRBJ2-1; the match to TRBD2 covers 9 bases. The CDR3 extends over 14 amino acids. The J segment lost 9 bases and the V segment lost 5 bases, leaving 8 bases of the junction unmatched. The germline gives CDR1 SEHNR, CDR2 FQNEAQ (reference sequence).

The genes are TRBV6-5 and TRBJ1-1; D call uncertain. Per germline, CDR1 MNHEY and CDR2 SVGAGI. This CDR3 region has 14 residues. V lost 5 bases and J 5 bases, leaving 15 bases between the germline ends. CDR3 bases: TGTGCCAGCAGTCCTCTAGCGGGAGGGACTGAAGCTTTCTTT. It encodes CASSPLAGGTEAFF.

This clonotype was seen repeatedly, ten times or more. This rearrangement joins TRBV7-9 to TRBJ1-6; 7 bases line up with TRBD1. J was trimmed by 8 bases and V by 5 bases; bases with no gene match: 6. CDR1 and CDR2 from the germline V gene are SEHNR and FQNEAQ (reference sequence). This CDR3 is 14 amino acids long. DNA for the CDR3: TGTGCCAGCAGCCGTACAGGGGCCGATTCACCCCTCCACTTT. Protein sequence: CASSRTGADSPLHF.

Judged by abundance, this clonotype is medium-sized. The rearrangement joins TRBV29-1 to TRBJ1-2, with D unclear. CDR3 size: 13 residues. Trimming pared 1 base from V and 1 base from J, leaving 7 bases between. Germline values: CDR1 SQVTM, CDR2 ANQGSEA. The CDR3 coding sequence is TGCAGCGTTGAAGCAGACAATAACTATGGCTACACCTTC. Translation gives CSVEADNNYGYTF. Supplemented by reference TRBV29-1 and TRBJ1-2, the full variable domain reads SAVISQKPSRDICQRGTSLTIQCQVDSQVTMMFWYRQQPGQSLTLIATANQGSEATYESGFVIDKFPISRPNLTFSTLTVSNMSPEDSSIYLCSVEADNNYGYTFGSGTRLTVV.

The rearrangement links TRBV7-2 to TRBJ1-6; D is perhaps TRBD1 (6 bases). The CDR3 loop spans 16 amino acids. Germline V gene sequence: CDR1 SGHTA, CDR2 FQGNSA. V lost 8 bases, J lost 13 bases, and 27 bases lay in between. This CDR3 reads CASVLVRTALNPPLHF. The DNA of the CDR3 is TGTGCCAGCGTACTTGTAAGGACAGCCCTTAATCCGCCCCTCCACTTT.